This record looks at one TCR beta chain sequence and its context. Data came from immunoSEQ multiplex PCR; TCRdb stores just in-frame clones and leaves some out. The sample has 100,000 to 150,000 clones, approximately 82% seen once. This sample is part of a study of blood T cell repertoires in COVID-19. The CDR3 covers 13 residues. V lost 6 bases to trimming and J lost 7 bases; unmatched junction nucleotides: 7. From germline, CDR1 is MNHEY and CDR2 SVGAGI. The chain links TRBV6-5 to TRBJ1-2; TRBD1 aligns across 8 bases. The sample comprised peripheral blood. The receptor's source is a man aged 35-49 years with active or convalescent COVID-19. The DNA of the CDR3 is TGTGCCAGCAGCGAGACAGGGGTGGGTGGCTACACCTTC. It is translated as CASSETGVGGYTF.